One sample yielded the 21 T cell receptor beta chains listed below, sequenced in a study of T cells expressing NK-cell markers. TCRdb processed the 5' RACE reads again and assigns one entry to each CDR3 protein, with no DNA. This sample's table reports about 460,000 distinct CDR3 sequences. Material: blood T cells: a sorted CD56 or NKG2C T cell subset, CD4+ or CD8+ T cells, or bulk PBMC T cells (not recorded which). These receptors all stem from a woman aged 45-65 years in good health.

J is TRBJ2-3 and V is TRBV5-1; absent DNA, TCRdb's TRBD2 call cannot be checked. The CDR3 has 14 amino acids. Germline V gene data show CDR1 as SGHRS and CDR2 as YFSETQ. CDR3 protein: CAGGTGLPTDTQYF. The complete variable domain, with remaining parts taken from reference TRBV5-1 and TRBJ2-3, reads KAGVTQTPRYLIKTRGQQVTLSCSPISGHRSVSWYQQTPGQGLQFLFEYFSETQRNKGNFPGRFSGRQFSNSRSEMNVSTLELGDSALYLCAGGTGLPTDTQYFGPGTRLTVL.

This chain links TRBV20-1 with TRBJ2-4; TCRdb returns TRBD1, unconfirmable since there is no DNA. This CDR3 is built from 15 residues. The germline V gene encodes CDR1 DFQATT and CDR2 SNEGSKA (reference sequence). This chain's CDR3 is CSASWIHPGQNIQYF.

The chain couples TRBV3-1 to TRBJ2-1; the D call of TRBD2 rests on TCRdb alone, since no DNA is present to check it. CDR1 and CDR2 (germline): LGHDT, YNNKEL (reference sequence). The CDR3 has 15 residues. CDR3 residues: CASSQSGRAENEQFF.

This chain joins TRBV20-1 and TRBJ2-3; TCRdb gives TRBD1 as the D gene, but with no DNA this cannot be confirmed. This CDR3 comprises 16 residues. Per germline, CDR1 DFQATT and CDR2 SNEGSKA (reference sequence). CDR3 loop: CSARDVRQGSADTQYF.

The gene calls are TRBV6-6 and TRBJ1-4. The V gene's germline CDR1 is MNHNY and CDR2 SVGAGI (reference sequence). The CDR3 covers 15 residues. This CDR3 reads CASSYWRGTNEKLFF.

The chain combines TRBV18 with TRBJ1-1. The CDR3 sequence is 13 residues long. Germline V gene sequence: CDR1 KGHSH, CDR2 LQKENI. The CDR3 here is CASSPTRESRAFF.

This rearrangement joins TRBV12-3 or TRBV12-4 to TRBJ2-7; lacking DNA, the TRBD2 call made by TCRdb goes unchecked. The CDR3 spans 16 residues. The CDR3 loop reads CASSRMSGSLSYEQYF.

The genes are TRBV21-1 and TRBJ2-1; with no DNA, the TCRdb D assignment of TRBD2 cannot be verified. TRBV21-1 is a known pseudogene. This CDR3 is built from 18 residues. The CDR3 protein is CASSKSSTAGGRDNEQFF.

The V gene is TRBV5-1, the J gene TRBJ2-7; TCRdb proposes TRBD2, but this gene call is untestable without DNA. From germline, CDR1 is SGHRS and CDR2 YFSETQ. CDR3 length: 14 residues. This CDR3 is CASSFQPEGSEQYF.

The gene calls are TRBV20-1 and TRBJ2-7; TCRdb's assignment of TRBD2 cannot be checked, as there is no DNA. The germline V gene encodes CDR1 DFQATT and CDR2 SNEGSKA (reference sequence). CDR3 length equals 15 residues. This CDR3 reads CSAQTLAGGGYEQYF.

Here the CDR3 reads CASSPGIGNTIYF. This chain connects TRBV5-1 to TRBJ1-3; TCRdb selects TRBD1, and the lack of DNA leaves this call unchecked. The CDR3 contains 13 residues. CDR1 and CDR2 (germline): SGHRS, YFSETQ.

The V gene is TRBV12-3 or TRBV12-4, the J gene TRBJ1-1. The CDR3 has 14 amino acids. CDR3 sequence: CASSFGNGNTEAFF.

The chain recombines TRBV28 with TRBJ2-2. Per the germline V gene, CDR1 is MDHEN and CDR2 is SYDVKM. The CDR3 length is 14 residues. The CDR3 spells CASTTTGITGELFF. Full variable domain (missing parts from reference TRBV28 and TRBJ2-2): DVKVTQSSRYLVKRTGEKVFLECVQDMDHENMFWYRQDPGLGLRLIYFSYDVKMKEKGDIPEGYSVSREKKERFSLILESASTNQTSMYLCASTTTGITGELFFGEGSRLTVL.

This sequence joins TRBV3-1 and TRBJ2-1; TCRdb's D call of TRBD1 is untestable without DNA. Germline-derived CDR1 and CDR2 are LGHDT and YNNKEL (reference sequence). The CDR3 has 15 residues. The CDR3 region is CASSQGSGPTYEQFF.

The chain links TRBV18 to TRBJ2-2; TCRdb's D call, TRBD2, is unchecked because there is no DNA. The CDR3 runs 17 residues. Germline CDR1 is KGHSH and CDR2 is LQKENI. The CDR3 spells CASSRTSGRTNTGELFF.

CDR3 region: CASSPWGRGRLMNTEAFF. The V call is TRBV19, the J call TRBJ1-1; as DNA is missing, the TRBD1 call by TCRdb cannot be tested. The CDR3 is 18 amino acids. CDR1 is LNHDA and CDR2 is SQIVND in the germline V gene (reference sequence).

The chain's CDR3 is CASSQMENRGNEQFF. This sequence joins TRBV5-1 and TRBJ2-1; checking the TCRdb D call of TRBD1 is not possible without DNA. Germline CDR1 SGHRS, CDR2 YFSETQ. This CDR3 comprises 15 residues.

The genes are TRBV12-3 or TRBV12-4 and TRBJ2-2. The CDR3 has 14 amino acids. CDR3: CASSNDRGTGELFF.

The chain has TRBV20-1 and TRBJ2-4; the TRBD2 assignment by TCRdb is unverifiable without DNA. Germline loops: CDR1 DFQATT, CDR2 SNEGSKA (reference sequence). This CDR3 has 16 residues. CDR3 amino acids: CSARVGRLIAKNIQYF.

The chain employs TRBV2 and TRBJ2-1; the TCRdb call, TRBD2, lacks DNA for checking. This CDR3 contains 14 residues. CDR1 is SNHLY and CDR2 is FYNNEI in the germline V gene. The CDR3 is CASSTGRALDEQFF.

The chain employs TRBV20-1 and TRBJ2-5; no DNA is available, so the TRBD1 call from TCRdb remains unchecked. Germline CDR1 reads DFQATT; CDR2 reads SNEGSKA (reference sequence). The CDR3 runs to 11 residues. The CDR3 loop is CSWAVDETQYF.